These 10 T cell receptor beta chains originate from one sample sequenced in a study of T cell responses to AZD1222 COVID-19 vaccine. Sequenced by immunoSEQ multiplex PCR; TCRdb stores in-frame clones only, minus some. In the table there are roughly 120,000 clones, under 90% of which are singletons. The source material was peripheral blood, sampled on day 0 of AZD1222 vaccination. The origin of the receptors is an adult in good health.

The V and J genes are TRBV19 and TRBJ2-1, with 8 bases aligning to TRBD2. The germline V gene encodes CDR1 LNHDA and CDR2 SQIVND (reference sequence). The CDR3 is 16 residues long. V trimming: 5 bases; J trimming: 4 bases; junction bases outside the gene matches: 10. CDR3: CASSGRSGVRYNEQFF. CDR3 nucleotide sequence: TGTGCCAGTAGTGGGCGTAGCGGGGTCAGGTACAATGAGCAGTTCTTC.

This chain connects TRBV19 to TRBJ1-5, with TRBD1 matching over 9 bases. The V gene end was trimmed by 7 bases and the J gene end by 4 bases; junction bases not matched to a gene: 8. This CDR3 contains 15 residues. Germline V gives CDR1 LNHDA, CDR2 SQIVND (reference sequence). The CDR3 DNA follows: TGTGCCAGTATCCCACTTGGGACAGGGAATCAGCCCCAGCATTTT. It specifies CASIPLGTGNQPQHF.

Only a few counts were recorded for this clone. V usage is TRBV6-5 and J usage is TRBJ1-6; D may be TRBD1 (5 bases). The CDR3 extends over 15 amino acids. Trimming pared 7 bases from V and 7 bases from J, leaving 17 bases between. CDR1 MNHEY and CDR2 SVGAGI come from the germline V gene. The chain's CDR3 is CASKSWVEGNSPLHF. CDR3 nucleotide sequence: TGTGCCAGCAAAAGTTGGGTTGAGGGGAATTCACCCCTCCACTTT.

The V gene is TRBV6-1, the J gene TRBJ2-1, with D maybe TRBD2 (5 bases). CDR3 length: 13 amino acids. The V gene's germline CDR1 is MNHNS and CDR2 SASEGT. V lost 5 bases, J lost 7 bases, and 12 bases lay in between. The CDR3 DNA reads TGTGCCAGCAGTTATGAGGGAAGGAATGAGCAGTTCTTC. Protein product: CASSYEGRNEQFF.

The chain employs TRBV6-5 and TRBJ1-5; D unresolved. The CDR3 spans 15 residues. Trimming stripped 5 bases from V and 0 bases from J, with 11 bases between. Germline CDR1 and CDR2: MNHEY and SVGAGI. This CDR3 reads CASSRTDYSNQPQHF. CDR3 DNA sequence: TGTGCCAGCAGTAGGACCGATTATAGCAATCAGCCCCAGCATTTT.

The chain recombines TRBV30 with TRBJ1-6; D is unclear. Trimming pared 5 bases from V and 6 bases from J, leaving 11 bases between. This CDR3 comprises 13 residues. The V gene's germline CDR1 is GTSNPN and CDR2 SVGIG (reference sequence). DNA for the CDR3: TGTGCCTGGCTCGAACAGAGTAATTCACCCCTCCACTTT. It codes for CAWLEQSNSPLHF. Using reference TRBV30 and TRBJ1-6 for the parts outside the CDR3, the full variable domain is SQTIHQWPATLVQPVGSPLSLECTVEGTSNPNLYWYRQAAGRGLQLLFYSVGIGQISSEVPQNLSASRPQDRQFILSSKKLLLSDSGFYLCAWLEQSNSPLHFGNGTRLTVT.

The chain recombines TRBV27 with TRBJ2-5; D uncertain. The ends were cut back, 3 bases at V and 6 bases at J, with 11 bases in the middle. The CDR3 is 13 residues long. Germline loops: CDR1 MNHEY, CDR2 SMNVEV (reference sequence). CDR3 sequence: CASSFSLKKTQYF. The CDR3, as DNA: TGTGCCAGCAGTTTTAGCCTAAAAAAGACCCAGTACTTC.

CDR3 region: CASRESGELFF. The CDR3 DNA sequence: TGTGCCAGCAGGGAGTCCGGGGAGCTGTTTTTT. The genes are TRBV6-5 and TRBJ2-2; unclear D gene. CDR1 MNHEY and CDR2 SVGAGI come from the germline V gene. V was cut by 6 bases and J by 6 bases, with 5 bases left in between. The CDR3 is made up of 11 amino acids.

V usage is TRBV13 and J usage is TRBJ2-7; 8 bases map to TRBD2. The CDR3 consists of 17 residues. The germline V gene has CDR1 PRHDT and CDR2 FYEKMQ (reference sequence). Germline trimming cut 5 bases from V and 2 bases from J; bases unmatched to any gene: 14. CDR3 sequence: CASSLTGTSSFPYEQYF. CDR3 nucleotide sequence: TGTGCCAGCAGCCTAACCGGGACTAGTAGTTTTCCCTACGAGCAGTACTTC.

This sequence joins TRBV5-4 and TRBJ2-2; tentative D call: TRBD1 (6 bases). This CDR3 contains 14 residues. The V gene lost 4 bases and the J gene lost 3 bases, with 10 bases spanning the gap. CDR1 is SGHNT and CDR2 is YYREEE in the germline V gene (reference sequence). The DNA for the CDR3 is TGTGCCAGCAGCGTCGGGACACACACCGGGGAGCTGTTTTTT. It yields the protein CASSVGTHTGELFF.